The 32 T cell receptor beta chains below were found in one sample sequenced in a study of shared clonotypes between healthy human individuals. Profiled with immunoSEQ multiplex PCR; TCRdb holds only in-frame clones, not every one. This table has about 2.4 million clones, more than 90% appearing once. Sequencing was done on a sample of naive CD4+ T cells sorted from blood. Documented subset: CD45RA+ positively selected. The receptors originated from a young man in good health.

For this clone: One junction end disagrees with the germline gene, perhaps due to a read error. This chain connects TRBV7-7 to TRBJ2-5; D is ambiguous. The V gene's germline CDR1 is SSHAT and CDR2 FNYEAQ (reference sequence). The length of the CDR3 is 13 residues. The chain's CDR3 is CASSLYAQETQYF. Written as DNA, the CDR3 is TGTGCTAGCAGCTTATACGCCCAAGAGACCCAGTACTTC. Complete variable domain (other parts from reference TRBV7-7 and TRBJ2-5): GAGVSQSPRYKVTKRGQDVTLRCDPISSHATLYWYQQALGQGPEFLTYFNYEAQPDKSGLPSDRFSAERPEGSISTLTIQRTEQRDSAMYRCASSLYAQETQYFGPGTRLLVL.

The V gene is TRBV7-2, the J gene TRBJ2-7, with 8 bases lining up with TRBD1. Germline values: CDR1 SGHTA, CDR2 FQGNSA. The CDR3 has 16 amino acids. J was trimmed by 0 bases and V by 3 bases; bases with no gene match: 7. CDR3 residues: CASSFTYRGSSYEQYF. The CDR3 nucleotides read TGTGCCAGCAGCTTTACCTACAGGGGGTCCTCCTACGAGCAGTACTTC.

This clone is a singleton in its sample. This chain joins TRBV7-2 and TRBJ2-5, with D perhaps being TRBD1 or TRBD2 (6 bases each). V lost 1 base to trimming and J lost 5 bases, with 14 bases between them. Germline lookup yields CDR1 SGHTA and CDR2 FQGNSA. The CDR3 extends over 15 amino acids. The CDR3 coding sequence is TGTGCCAGCAGCTTAGACGGTACAGGGAGGGAGACCCAGTACTTC. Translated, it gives CASSLDGTGRETQYF.

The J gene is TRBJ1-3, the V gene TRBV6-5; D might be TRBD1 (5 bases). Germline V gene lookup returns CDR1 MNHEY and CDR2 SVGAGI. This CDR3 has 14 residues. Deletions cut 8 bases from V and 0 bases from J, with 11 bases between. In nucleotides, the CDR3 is TGTGCCAGCTGGGCAGGGCTCTCTGGAAACACCATATATTTT. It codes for CASWAGLSGNTIYF.

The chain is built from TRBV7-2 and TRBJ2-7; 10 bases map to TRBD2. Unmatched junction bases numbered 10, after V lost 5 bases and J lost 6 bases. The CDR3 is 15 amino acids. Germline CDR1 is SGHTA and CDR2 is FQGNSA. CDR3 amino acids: CASSTRAGGALEQYF. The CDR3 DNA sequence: TGTGCCAGCAGCACCCGAGCGGGGGGGGCCCTCGAGCAGTACTTC.

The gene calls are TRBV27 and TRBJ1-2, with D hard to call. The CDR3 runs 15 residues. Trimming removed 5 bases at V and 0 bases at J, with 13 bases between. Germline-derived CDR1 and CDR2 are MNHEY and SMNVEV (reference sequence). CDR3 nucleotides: TGTGCCAGCAGTCCAGGACCGGGTTCTAACTATGGCTACACCTTC. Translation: CASSPGPGSNYGYTF.

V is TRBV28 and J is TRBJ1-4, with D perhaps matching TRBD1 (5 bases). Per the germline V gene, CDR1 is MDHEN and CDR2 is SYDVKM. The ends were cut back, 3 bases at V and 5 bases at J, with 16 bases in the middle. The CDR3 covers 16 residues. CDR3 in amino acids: CASSFRGAGGNEKLFF. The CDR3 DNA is TGTGCCAGCAGTTTCCGAGGGGCAGGCGGGAATGAAAAACTGTTTTTT.

CDR3 sequence reads: CASSEWDITPYGYTF. CDR3 bases: TGCGCCAGCAGTGAATGGGACATTACCCCCTATGGCTACACCTTC. The chain has TRBV10-2 and TRBJ1-2; possible D gene TRBD1, 6 bases. CDR3 length: 15 residues. Trimming removed 3 bases at V and 4 bases at J, with 15 bases between. Germline V gene data show CDR1 as WSHSY and CDR2 as SAAADI.

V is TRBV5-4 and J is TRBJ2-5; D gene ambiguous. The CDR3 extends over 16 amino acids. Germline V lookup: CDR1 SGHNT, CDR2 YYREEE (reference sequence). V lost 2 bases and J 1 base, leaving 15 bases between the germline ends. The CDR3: CASSFQRSTVQETQYF. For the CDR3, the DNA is TGTGCCAGCAGCTTCCAGCGTTCGACGGTCCAAGAGACCCAGTACTTC.

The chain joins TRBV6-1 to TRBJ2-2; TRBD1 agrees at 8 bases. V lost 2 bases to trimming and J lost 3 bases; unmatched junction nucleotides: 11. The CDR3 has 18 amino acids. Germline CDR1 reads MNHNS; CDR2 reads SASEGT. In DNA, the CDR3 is TGTGCCAGCAGTGAAATTAAAACAGGGGGAGCGTACACCGGGGAGCTGTTTTTT. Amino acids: CASSEIKTGGAYTGELFF.

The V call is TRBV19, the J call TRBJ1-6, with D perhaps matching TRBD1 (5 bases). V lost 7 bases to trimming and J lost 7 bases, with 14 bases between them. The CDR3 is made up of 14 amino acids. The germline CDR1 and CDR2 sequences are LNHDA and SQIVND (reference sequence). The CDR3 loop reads CASNKGDRNSPLHF. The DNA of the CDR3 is TGTGCCAGTAACAAAGGGGATCGAAATTCACCCCTCCACTTT.

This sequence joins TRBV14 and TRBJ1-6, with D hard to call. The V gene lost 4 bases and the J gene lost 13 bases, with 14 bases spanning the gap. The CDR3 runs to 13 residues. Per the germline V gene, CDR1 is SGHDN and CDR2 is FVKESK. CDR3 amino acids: CASSRGPAMPLHF. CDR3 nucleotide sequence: TGTGCCAGCAGCCGAGGACCCGCTATGCCCCTCCACTTT.

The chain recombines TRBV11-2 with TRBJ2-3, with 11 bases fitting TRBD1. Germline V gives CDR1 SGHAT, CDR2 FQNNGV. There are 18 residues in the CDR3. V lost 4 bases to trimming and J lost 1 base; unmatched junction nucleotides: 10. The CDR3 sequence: CASSSLRTGGAGTDTQYF. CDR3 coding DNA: TGTGCCAGCAGCTCTTTGAGGACAGGGGGCGCCGGCACAGATACGCAGTATTTT.

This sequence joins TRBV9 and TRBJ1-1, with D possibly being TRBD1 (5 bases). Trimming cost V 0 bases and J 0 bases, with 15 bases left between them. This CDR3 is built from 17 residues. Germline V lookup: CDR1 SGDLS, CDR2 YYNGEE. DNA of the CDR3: TGTGCCAGCAGCGTAGCGGGGACGGATGCCGTGAACACTGAAGCTTTCTTT. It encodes CASSVAGTDAVNTEAFF.

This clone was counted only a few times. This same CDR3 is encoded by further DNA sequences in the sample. The CDR3 is CASSLRGGRDTEAFF. In DNA, the CDR3 is TGTGCCAGCAGCTTGAGGGGGGGAAGGGACACTGAAGCTTTCTTT. The chain joins TRBV5-4 to TRBJ1-1; TRBD1 might be the D (6 bases). The CDR3 is 15 residues long. Germline V lookup: CDR1 SGHNT, CDR2 YYREEE (reference sequence). Trimming took off 1 base at V and 3 bases at J, with 13 bases between the two ends.

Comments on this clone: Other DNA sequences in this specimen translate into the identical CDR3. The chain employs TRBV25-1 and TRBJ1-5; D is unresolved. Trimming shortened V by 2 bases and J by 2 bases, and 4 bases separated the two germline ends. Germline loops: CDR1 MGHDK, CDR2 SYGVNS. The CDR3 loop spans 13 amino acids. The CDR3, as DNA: TGTGCCAGCAGTGAAAGTGGCAATCAGCCCCAGCATTTT. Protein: CASSESGNQPQHF.

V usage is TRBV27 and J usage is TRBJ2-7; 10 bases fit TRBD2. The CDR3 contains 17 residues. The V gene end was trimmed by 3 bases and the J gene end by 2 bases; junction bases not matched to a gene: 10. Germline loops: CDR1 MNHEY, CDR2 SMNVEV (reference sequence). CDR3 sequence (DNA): TGTGCCAGCAGTTTCGCCTTGACTAGCGGGCTAACCTACGAGCAGTACTTC. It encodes CASSFALTSGLTYEQYF.

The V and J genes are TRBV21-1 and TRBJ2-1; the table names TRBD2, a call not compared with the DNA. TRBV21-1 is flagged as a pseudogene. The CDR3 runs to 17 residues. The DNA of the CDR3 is TGTGCCAGCAGCAAACCTATAGCGGGAGGGCCCTACAATGAGCAGTTCTTC. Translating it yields CASSKPIAGGPYNEQFF.

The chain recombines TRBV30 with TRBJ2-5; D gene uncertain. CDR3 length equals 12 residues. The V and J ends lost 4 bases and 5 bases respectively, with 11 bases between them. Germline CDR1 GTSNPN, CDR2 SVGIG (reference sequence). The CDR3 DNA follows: TGTGCCTGGAAGGGTCGGTTTGAGACCCAGTACTTC. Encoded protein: CAWKGRFETQYF.

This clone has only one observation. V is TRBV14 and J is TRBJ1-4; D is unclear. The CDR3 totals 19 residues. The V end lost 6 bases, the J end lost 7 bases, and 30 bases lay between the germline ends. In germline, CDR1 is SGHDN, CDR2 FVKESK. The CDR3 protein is CASSLNPSGSRENGEKLFF. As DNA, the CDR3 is TGTGCCAGCAGTCTTAACCCTTCCGGGAGCCGGGAAAATGGTGAAAAACTGTTTTTT.

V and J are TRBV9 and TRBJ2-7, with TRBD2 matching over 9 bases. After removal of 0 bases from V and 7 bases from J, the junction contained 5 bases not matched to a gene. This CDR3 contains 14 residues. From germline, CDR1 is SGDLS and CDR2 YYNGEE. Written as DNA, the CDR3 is TGTGCCAGCAGCGTAGGAACTAGCGGGCGAGAGCAGTACTTC. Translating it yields CASSVGTSGREQYF.

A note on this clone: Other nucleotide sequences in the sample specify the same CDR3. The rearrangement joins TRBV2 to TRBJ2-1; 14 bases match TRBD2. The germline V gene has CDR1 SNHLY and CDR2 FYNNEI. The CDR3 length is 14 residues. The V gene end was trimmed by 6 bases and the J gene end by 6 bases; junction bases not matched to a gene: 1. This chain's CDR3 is CASRGLAGGNEQFF. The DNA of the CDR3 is TGTGCCAGCAGAGGACTAGCGGGAGGCAATGAGCAGTTCTTC. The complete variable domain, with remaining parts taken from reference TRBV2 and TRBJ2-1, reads EPEVTQTPSHQVTQMGQEVILRCVPISNHLYFYWYRQILGQKVEFLVSFYNNEISEKSEIFDDQFSVERPDGSNFTLKIRSTKLEDSAMYFCASRGLAGGNEQFFGPGTRLTVL.

CDR3 region: CAWSSGRPYEQYF. CDR3 sequence (DNA): TGTGCCTGGAGCAGCGGGAGGCCCTACGAGCAGTACTTC. This rearrangement joins TRBV30 to TRBJ2-7, with 9 bases fitting TRBD2. Germline V gives CDR1 GTSNPN, CDR2 SVGIG (reference sequence). The length of the CDR3 is 13 residues. Germline trimming cut 3 bases from V and 2 bases from J; bases unmatched to any gene: 2.

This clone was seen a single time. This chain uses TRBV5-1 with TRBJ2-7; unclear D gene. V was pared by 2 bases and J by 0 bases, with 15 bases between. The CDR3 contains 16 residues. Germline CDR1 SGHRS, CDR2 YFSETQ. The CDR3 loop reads CASSLSPYPSSYEQYF. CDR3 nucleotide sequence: TGCGCCAGCAGCTTAAGTCCTTACCCTTCCTCCTACGAGCAGTACTTC.

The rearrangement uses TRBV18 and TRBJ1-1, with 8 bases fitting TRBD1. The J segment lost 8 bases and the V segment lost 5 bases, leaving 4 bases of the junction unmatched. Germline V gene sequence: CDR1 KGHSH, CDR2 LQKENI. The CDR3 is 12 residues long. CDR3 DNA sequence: TGTGCCAGCTCAACTGCAGGGGGCGAAGCTTTCTTT. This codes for CASSTAGGEAFF.

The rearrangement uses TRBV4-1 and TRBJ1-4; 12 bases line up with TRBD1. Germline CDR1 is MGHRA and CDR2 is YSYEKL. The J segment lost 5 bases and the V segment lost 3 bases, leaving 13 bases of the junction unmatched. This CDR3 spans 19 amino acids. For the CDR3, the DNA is TGCGCCAGCAGCCAGATACCGGGACAGGGGGCGGGATTAAATGAAAAACTGTTTTTT. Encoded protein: CASSQIPGQGAGLNEKLFF.

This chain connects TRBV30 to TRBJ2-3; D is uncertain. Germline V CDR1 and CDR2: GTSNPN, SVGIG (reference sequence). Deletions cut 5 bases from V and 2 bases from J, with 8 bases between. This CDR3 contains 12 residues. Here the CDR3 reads CAWDPNTDTQYF. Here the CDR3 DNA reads TGTGCCTGGGACCCGAACACAGATACGCAGTATTTT.

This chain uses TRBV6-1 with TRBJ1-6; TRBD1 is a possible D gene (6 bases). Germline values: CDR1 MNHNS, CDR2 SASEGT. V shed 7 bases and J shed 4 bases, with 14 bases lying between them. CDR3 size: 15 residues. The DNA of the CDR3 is TGTGCCAGCATCAGGGAGGGGGTGTATAATTCACCCCTCCACTTT. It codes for CASIREGVYNSPLHF.

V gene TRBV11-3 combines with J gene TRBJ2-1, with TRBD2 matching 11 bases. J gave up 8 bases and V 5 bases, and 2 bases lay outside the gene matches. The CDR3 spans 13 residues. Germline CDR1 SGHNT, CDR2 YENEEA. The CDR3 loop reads CASSPSGGHEQFF. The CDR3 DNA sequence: TGTGCCAGCAGCCCTAGCGGGGGGCATGAGCAGTTCTTC.

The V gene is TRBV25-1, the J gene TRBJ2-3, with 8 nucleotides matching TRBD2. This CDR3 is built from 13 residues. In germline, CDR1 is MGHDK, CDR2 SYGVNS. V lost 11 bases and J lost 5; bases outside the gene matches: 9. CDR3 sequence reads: CALQRGFLDTQYF. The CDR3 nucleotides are TGTGCCCTCCAGCGGGGGTTTTTAGATACGCAGTATTTT.

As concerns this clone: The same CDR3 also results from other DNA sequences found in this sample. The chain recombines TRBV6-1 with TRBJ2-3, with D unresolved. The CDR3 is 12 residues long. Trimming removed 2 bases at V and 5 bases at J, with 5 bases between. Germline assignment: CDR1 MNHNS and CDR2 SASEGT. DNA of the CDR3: TGTGCCAGCAGTGAACGGGTAGATACGCAGTATTTT. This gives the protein CASSERVDTQYF.

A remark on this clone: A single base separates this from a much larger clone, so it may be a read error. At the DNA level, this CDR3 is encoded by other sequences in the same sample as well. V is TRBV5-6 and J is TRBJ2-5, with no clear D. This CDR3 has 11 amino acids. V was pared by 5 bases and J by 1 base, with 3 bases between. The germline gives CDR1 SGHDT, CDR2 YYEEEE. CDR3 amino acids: CASSFQETQYF. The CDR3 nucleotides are TGTGCCAGCAGTTTCCAAGAGACCCAGTACTTC.